What follows are 15 T cell receptor beta chains derived from one specimen sequenced in a study of shared clonotypes between healthy human individuals. The table came from immunoSEQ multiplex PCR; TCRdb's copy has only in-frame clones and leaves some out. The sample holds 470,000 or so clones, approximately 80% seen once. Material for sequencing was PBMCs. The receptors derive from a woman aged 40-49 years in good health. Some clones in this sample may be carry-over from other donors' samples.

This clone was counted a few times. The gene calls are TRBV6-1 and TRBJ1-5; possibly TRBD1 for D (5 bases). Per germline, CDR1 MNHNS and CDR2 SASEGT. V lost 1 base, J lost 3 bases, and 10 bases lay in between. The CDR3 is 15 residues long. The CDR3 spells CASSEGMGLNQPQHF. Written as DNA, the CDR3 is TGTGCCAGCAGTGAAGGCATGGGGCTCAATCAGCCCCAGCATTTT.

J is TRBJ1-1 and V is TRBV11-2, with D unclear. The V end lost 3 bases, the J end lost 3 bases, and 8 bases lay between the germline ends. The V gene's germline CDR1 is SGHAT and CDR2 FQNNGV. The CDR3 sequence is 13 residues long. CDR3 loop: CASSFALDTEAFF. CDR3 nucleotides: TGTGCCAGCAGCTTCGCCCTGGACACTGAAGCTTTCTTT. The variable domain in full, completed from reference TRBV11-2 and TRBJ1-1, reads EAGVAQSPRYKIIEKRQSVAFWCNPISGHATLYWYQQILGQGPKLLIQFQNNGVVDDSQLPKDRFSAERLKGVDSTLKIQPAKLEDSAVYLCASSFALDTEAFFGQGTRLTVV.

This sequence joins TRBV27 and TRBJ2-1; possible D gene TRBD2, 5 bases. V gave up 2 bases and J gave up 10 bases, with 6 bases separating them. Germline loops: CDR1 MNHEY, CDR2 SMNVEV (reference sequence). The CDR3 spans 11 residues. The chain's CDR3 is CASSLGEEQFF. The CDR3 DNA sequence: TGTGCCAGCAGTTTAGGGGAGGAGCAGTTCTTC.

The chain joins TRBV6-1 to TRBJ2-1, with 13 bases fitting TRBD2. Germline V gene sequence: CDR1 MNHNS, CDR2 SASEGT. The V and J ends lost 6 bases and 7 bases, in that order; junction bases with no gene match: 6. The CDR3 sequence is 15 residues long. The chain's CDR3 is CASRETSGRANEQFF. The CDR3 coding sequence is TGTGCCAGCAGAGAAACTAGCGGGAGGGCTAATGAGCAGTTCTTC.

This clone was seen only once. A read error is likely here: a far larger clone is one base away. This sample includes further DNA sequences coding for the same CDR3. V gene TRBV5-1 combines with J gene TRBJ2-1, with D possibly being TRBD2 (5 bases). Germline-derived CDR1 and CDR2 are SGHRS and YFSETQ. The CDR3 is made up of 14 amino acids. CDR3 residues: CASSLAQMRDEQFF. The CDR3 bases are TGTGCCAGCAGCTTGGCCCAGATGCGGGATGAGCAGTTCTTC.

V is TRBV19 and J is TRBJ1-5; no clear D. This CDR3 is built from 14 residues. CDR1 and CDR2 from the germline V gene are LNHDA and SQIVND (reference sequence). Trimming stripped 9 bases from V and 0 bases from J, with 12 bases between. In nucleotides, the CDR3 is TGTGCCAGCACTGCGGAGCTTAGCAATCAGCCCCAGCATTTT. This gives the protein CASTAELSNQPQHF.

The chain combines TRBV28 with TRBJ1-4; weak D call: TRBD1 (5 bases). The CDR3 runs to 15 residues. Looked up from germline, CDR1 is MDHEN and CDR2 is SYDVKM. V lost 1 base, J lost 10 bases, and 16 bases lay in between. CDR3 protein: CASSLLSRAGGKLFF. Here the CDR3 DNA reads TGTGCCAGCAGTTTATTATCCAGGGCTGGTGGAAAACTGTTTTTT.

This clone has only a few counts. V is TRBV5-4 and J is TRBJ1-5; D gene unclear. Trimming took 4 bases from V and 5 from J, leaving 10 bases between them. The germline V gene has CDR1 SGHNT and CDR2 YYREEE (reference sequence). CDR3 length: 13 residues. CDR3 nucleotide sequence: TGTGCCAGCAGCATCGACACAGATCAGCCCCAGCATTTT. Translation: CASSIDTDQPQHF.

V gene TRBV7-3 combines with J gene TRBJ2-1; D remains ambiguous. The CDR3 spans 13 residues. Germline-derived CDR1 and CDR2 are SGHTA and FQGTGA. V was clipped by 0 bases and J by 9 bases, with 9 bases between them. The CDR3 nucleotides read TGTGCCAGCAGCTTAACGTTCTCGGGTGAGCAGTTCTTC. Residues: CASSLTFSGEQFF.

This clone has a single count. The chain links TRBV6-5 to TRBJ2-7; D might be TRBD1 (5 bases). Trimming cost V 6 bases and J 10 bases, with 13 bases left between them. CDR3 length: 11 amino acids. Per germline, CDR1 MNHEY and CDR2 SVGAGI. CDR3: CASSEGQIQYF. As DNA, the CDR3 is TGTGCCAGCAGCGAAGGACAAATACAGTACTTC.

Turning to this clone: Other DNA sequences within the sample encode an identical CDR3. The chain links TRBV27 to TRBJ2-7; perhaps D is TRBD1 or TRBD2 (5 bases each). This CDR3 has 14 residues. V was shortened by 3 bases and J by 0 bases, with 9 bases between the two germline ends. Germline CDR1 MNHEY, CDR2 SMNVEV (reference sequence). CDR3 DNA: TGTGCCAGCAGTTTGGGACGGAACTCCTACGAGCAGTACTTC. Translating gives CASSLGRNSYEQYF.

This clone turned up a few times. The J gene is TRBJ1-3, the V gene TRBV13; no reliable D call. CDR1 PRHDT and CDR2 FYEKMQ come from the germline V gene (reference sequence). V was shortened by 5 bases and J by 2 bases, with 22 bases between the two germline ends. This CDR3 is built from 18 residues. The CDR3 DNA is TGTGCCAGCAGCCGATCGCTCGACCCGGAGGGCACTGGAAACACCATATATTTT. Its translation is CASSRSLDPEGTGNTIYF.

This chain links TRBV20-1 with TRBJ2-7, with D hard to call. Trimming stripped 3 bases from V and 5 bases from J, with 2 bases between. Per germline, CDR1 DFQATT and CDR2 SNEGSKA (reference sequence). CDR3 length: 9 residues. For the CDR3, the DNA is TGCAGTGCTAGCGACGAGCAGTACTTC. Encoded protein: CSASDEQYF.

Notes on this clone: One end of the junction is discordant with germline, which a read error may explain. The CDR3 region has the DNA TGTGCCAGTCACTCCTCTGGGAACACCATATATTTT. This codes for CASHSSGNTIYF. The chain uses TRBV6-5 and TRBJ1-3; D is undetermined. The CDR3 has 12 residues. The V gene's germline CDR1 is MNHEY and CDR2 SVGAGI.

The chain combines TRBV5-1 with TRBJ2-7; maybe TRBD1 (5 bases). The CDR3 is made up of 16 amino acids. Trimming shortened V by 0 bases and J by 1 base, and 14 bases separated the two germline ends. Germline CDR1 is SGHRS and CDR2 is YFSETQ. CDR3 coding DNA: TGCGCCAGCAGCTTGGAAGGGGTGGCCAGGTCCTACGAGCAGTACTTC. Encoded protein: CASSLEGVARSYEQYF.